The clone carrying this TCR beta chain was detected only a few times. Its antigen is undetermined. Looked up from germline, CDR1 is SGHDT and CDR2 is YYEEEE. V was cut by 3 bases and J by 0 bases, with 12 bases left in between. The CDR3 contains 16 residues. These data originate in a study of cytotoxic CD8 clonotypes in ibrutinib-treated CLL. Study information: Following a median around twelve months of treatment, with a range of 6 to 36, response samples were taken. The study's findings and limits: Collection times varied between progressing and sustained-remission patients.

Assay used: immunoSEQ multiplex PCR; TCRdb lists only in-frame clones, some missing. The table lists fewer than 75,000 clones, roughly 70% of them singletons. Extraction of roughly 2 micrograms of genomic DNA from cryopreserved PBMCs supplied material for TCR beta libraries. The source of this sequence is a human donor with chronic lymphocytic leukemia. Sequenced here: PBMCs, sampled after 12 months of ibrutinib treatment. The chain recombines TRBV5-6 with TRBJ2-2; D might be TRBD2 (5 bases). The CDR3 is CASSSVTGSNTGELFF. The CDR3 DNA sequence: TGTGCCAGCAGCTCCGTAACGGGATCGAACACCGGGGAGCTGTTTTTT.